This section outlines one T cell receptor beta chain sequence together with its context. Its antigen is currently unknown. This entry belongs to a study of T cell responses to AZD1222 COVID-19 vaccine. TCRdb's table, derived via immunoSEQ multiplex PCR, lists solely in-frame clones and lacks some. Among roughly 180,000 clones, 91% were seen once, and the ten largest hold around 3.7%. Pooling covered second doses at about 4 or about 12 weeks. Study results and caveats: Seropositive AZD1222 recipients at baseline numbered only five to seven. Spike-specific TCR breadth and depth rose after two AZD1222 doses. It was only after the peak T cell response that any repertoires were sampled.

V was cut by 4 bases and J by 7 bases, with 11 bases left in between. The CDR3 length is 12 residues. Per the germline V gene, CDR1 is MNHEY and CDR2 is SVGEGT. Sequenced material: peripheral blood, taken 28 days after the second AZD1222 dose. This sequence was found in an adult who received the AZD1222 COVID-19 vaccine. V and J are TRBV6-2 or TRBV6-3 and TRBJ2-7, with D uncertain. CDR3 nucleotide sequence: TGTGCCAGCAGTTGGACGCTAGGGGAGCAGTACTTC. It yields the protein CASSWTLGEQYF.